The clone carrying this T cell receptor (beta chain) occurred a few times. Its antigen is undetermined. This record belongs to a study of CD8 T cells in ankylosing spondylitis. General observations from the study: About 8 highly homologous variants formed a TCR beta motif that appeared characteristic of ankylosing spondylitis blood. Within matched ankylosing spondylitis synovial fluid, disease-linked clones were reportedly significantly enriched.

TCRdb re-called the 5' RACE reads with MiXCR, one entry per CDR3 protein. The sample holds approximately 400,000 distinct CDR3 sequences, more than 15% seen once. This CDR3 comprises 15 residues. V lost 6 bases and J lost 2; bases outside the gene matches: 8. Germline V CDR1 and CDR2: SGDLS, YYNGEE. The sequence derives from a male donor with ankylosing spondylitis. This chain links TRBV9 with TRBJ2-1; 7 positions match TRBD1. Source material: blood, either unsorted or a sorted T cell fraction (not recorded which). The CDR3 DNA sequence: TGTGCCAGCAATAAGGGGGCTTGGGCCTACAATGAGCAGTTCTTC. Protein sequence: CASNKGAWAYNEQFF.